Shown below are 2 T cell receptor beta chains from a single sample sequenced in a study of regulatory T cells in long-lasting Graves disease. To make TCR beta libraries, researchers used iRepertoire HTBI primers and Arm-PCR of CDR3 regions. MiXCR, run by TCRdb on the multiplex PCR reads, gives a single entry per CDR3 protein. The data contain around 250,000 distinct CDR3 sequences, approximately 20% of them singletons. Noted time point: newly diagnosed GD, antithyroid drugs for less than 3 months. Preparation of the TCR library used RNA extracted from PBMCs. The same specimen was also included in a second study, on T cells in Graves' hyperthyroidism and ophthalmopathy.

Source: peripheral blood mononuclear cells (PBMCs), taken at new diagnosis, from a patient treated with antithyroid drugs. The receptors were gathered from a woman aged 30 to 39 with Graves disease.

Comment on this clonotype: A far larger clone differs by one base, so this is likely a read error. The rearrangement joins TRBV18 to TRBJ2-3; D unresolved. The J call may be faulty, since TRBJ1-1 better matches the DNA end. This CDR3 is 13 amino acids long. Germline loops: CDR1 KGHSH, CDR2 LQKENI. The CDR3 nucleotides are TGTGCCAGCTCACCATCCCAGAACGCTGAAGCTTTCTTT. Translation: CASSPSQNAEAFF.

This clonotype was recorded many times. The chain recombines TRBV18 with TRBJ2-5; the D is unclear. Looked up from germline, CDR1 is KGHSH and CDR2 is LQKENI. This CDR3 is built from 13 residues. Trimming shortened V by 4 bases and J by 4 bases, and 10 bases separated the two germline ends. The CDR3: CASSRALLETQYF. DNA for the CDR3: TGTGCCAGCTCACGAGCCCTGTTAGAGACCCAGTACTTC. Full variable domain (outside the CDR3, taken from reference TRBV18 and TRBJ2-5): NAGVMQNPRHLVRRRGQEARLRCSPMKGHSHVYWYRQLPEEGLKFMVYLQKENIIDESGMPKERFSAEFPKEGPSILRIQQVVRGDSAAYFCASSRALLETQYFGPGTRLLVL.